This T cell receptor (beta chain) was sequenced during a study of Graves' ophthalmopathy and Graves' hyperthyroidism. As regards this clonotype: Its antigen is not identified. One end of the junction does not line up with germline, which may come from a read error.

The sequenced template was RNA, covering the TCR beta CDR3 region. First-round RT-PCR used HTBI primers; second-round multiplex PCR followed. Each CDR3 protein is one row after TCRdb ran MiXCR on the multiplex PCR reads. The sample contains 600,000 to 950,000 distinct CDR3 sequences, about 44% of which appear only once. PBMCs were density-gradient isolated from around 11 ml fresh blood. Germline V gene sequence: CDR1 ENHRY, CDR2 SYGVKD. There are 17 residues in the CDR3. Study-wide findings and caveats: Using a 13-signature model, the authors split ophthalmopathy from stable hyperthyroidism, with around 89% sensitivity and 65% to 82% specificity.

The rearrangement uses TRBV10-3 and TRBJ2-5; 7 positions match TRBD2. The sample consisted of peripheral blood. The source of this sequence is an adult man with Graves' ophthalmopathy. The CDR3 nucleotides are TGTGCCAGCAGTTCGCCGCGGGGGAGGGAACCTCAAGAGACCCAGTACTTC. Amino acids: CASSSPRGREPQETQYF.